The 2 T cell receptor beta chains reported below all come from one sample, sequenced in a study of T-cell memory formation after mild COVID-19. TCRdb processed the 5' RACE reads anew with MiXCR; each CDR3 protein has one entry. Of 140,000 or so distinct CDR3 sequences in the sample, 14% to 15% were seen once. Source material: PBMCs or a T cell subset sorted from them (not recorded which). The receptors stem from an adult woman who had mild COVID-19 (a few samples of this study predate the infection). Cell type and time point are not known.

The CDR3 bases are TGCGCCAGCAGCCAAAAGACTAGCGGGATAGTGTACGAGCAGTACTTC. It is translated as CASSQKTSGIVYEQYF. The chain uses TRBV4-1 and TRBJ2-7; the match to TRBD2 covers 11 bases. J gave up 4 bases and V 2 bases, and 7 bases lay outside the gene matches. Germline V gene sequence: CDR1 MGHRA, CDR2 YSYEKL. CDR3 size: 16 residues.

Only a few counts were recorded for this clonotype. CDR3 sequence: CASSPDGTSGNRDTQYF. CDR3 nucleotide sequence: TGTGCCAGCAGCCCCGACGGGACTAGCGGGAACCGTGATACGCAGTATTTT. V gene TRBV3-1 combines with J gene TRBJ2-3; 13 bases fit TRBD2. The germline gives CDR1 LGHDT, CDR2 YNNKEL (reference sequence). The V and J ends lost 4 bases and 6 bases, in that order; junction bases with no gene match: 10. The CDR3 length is 17 residues.